This T cell receptor beta chain was documented in a study of T cells after yellow fever vaccination (dated by TCRdb to the late 2010s). About the investigation overall: The SMART-Seq v4 Ultra Low Input RNA kit was used to prepare libraries from fractions with low cell numbers. Bulk TCR alpha and beta repertoires were sequenced longitudinally to track T-cell clones before and after primary and booster YFV17D yellow fever vaccination. Two healthy male donors, one aged 18 to 29 and one aged 30 to 39 years, were included in the cohort. Blood samples were taken at several timepoints before and after primary and secondary immunization, and bulk PBMC replicates and cell subsets were isolated.

Reads for this sample came from an Illumina NovaSeq 6000. TCR cDNA was made using 5'RACE template switching, a step that added a universal primer site and unique molecular identifiers. Priming of cDNA synthesis was performed from both the TCR alpha and TCR beta constant segments. Libraries were amplified in two PCR steps, with sample barcodes and sequencing adapters added in the second step. Libraries were sequenced on Illumina HiSeq 2500 (2x100 bp) or NovaSeq (2x150 bp). The published analysis was carried out like this. Reads were demultiplexed and collapsed into UMI consensus sequences with MIGEC, and V(D)J alignment was performed with MiXCR. Vaccine-responding clonotypes were defined with edgeR using replicate PBMC samples, requiring FDR below 0.01 and a log2 fold change above 5 up to day 15. Bulk clonotypes were assigned CD4 or CD8 identity according to which sequenced CD4 or CD8 repertoire held them at higher abundance. TCRdb reprocessing: public reads trimmed at Q25 with fastp, clones called with MiXCR, in-frame beta chains kept. Records with the same CDR3 protein are collapsed into one entry carrying the most frequent genes and DNA. It is TCRdb's table, rather than the study itself, that gives the V and J calls and clone size. This sample holds a few hundred thousand distinct CDR3 sequences; around 4% were observed only once. Of the sample, around 24% is held by the ten largest clones.

Study-level results and caveats: The secondary T-cell response was found to be weaker but faster than the primary response, with a peak reached on day 5 rather than on day 15. Because only a couple of donors were included in the study, the extent to which the findings can be generalized is limited. Computational filtering was required because FACS-sorted repertoires could contain abundant contaminating clonotypes from the bulk population. Most clones expanded after primary vaccination (around 96% of CD4 and approximately 86% of CD8) were re-detected after the booster, suggesting that broad memory maintenance occurred. A small share of clonotypes was detected in both CD4 and CD8 compartments, with the overlap likely arising from convergent recombination.

This clonotype was seen repeatedly, ten times or more. It lacks a known antigen. No clone much larger than this one lies a single base away; base qualities are absent. The meaning of the sample's treatment or condition label: live attenuated yellow fever vaccine strain. At each blood-draw timepoint, two biological replicates of bulk PBMCs were obtained. PBMCs were isolated from peripheral blood using a standard Ficoll-Paque protocol. TriZol was used to extract RNA from bulk PBMCs, CD4 and CD8 fractions, and dextramer-positive and dextramer-negative fractions. At the junction V is shortened by 0 bases and J by 9 bases; bases outside the gene matches: 10. CDR1 and CDR2 (SGHKS, YYEKEE) derive from the germline V gene (reference sequence). Inclusive of the bounding cysteine and phenylalanine, the CDR3 is 16 residues long. The DNA shown is the 48-base CDR3, in frame from base 1.

This sample comprised PBMCs, obtained on the day of the yellow fever booster vaccination. The TCR originated in a man aged 18 to 29 who received the YFV17D yellow fever vaccine. The rearrangement joined TRBV5-5 to TRBJ2-1, with 9 junctional bases fitting TRBD1. Read as DNA, the sequence is TGTGCCAGCAGCTTGGCAAACCTACAGGGGGCGATTGAGCAGTTCTTC. Translated, this is CASSLANLQGAIEQFF.